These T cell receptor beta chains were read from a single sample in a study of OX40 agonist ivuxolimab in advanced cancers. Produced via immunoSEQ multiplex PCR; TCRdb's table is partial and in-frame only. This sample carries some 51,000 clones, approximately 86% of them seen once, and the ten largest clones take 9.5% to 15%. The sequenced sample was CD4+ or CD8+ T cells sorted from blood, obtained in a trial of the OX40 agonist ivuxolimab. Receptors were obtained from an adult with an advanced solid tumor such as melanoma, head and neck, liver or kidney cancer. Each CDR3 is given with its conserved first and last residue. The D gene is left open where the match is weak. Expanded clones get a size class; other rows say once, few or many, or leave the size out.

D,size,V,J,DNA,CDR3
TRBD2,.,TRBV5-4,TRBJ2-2,TGTGCCAGCAGCCTAGCGGGGCAATCTACCGGGGAGCTGTTTTTT,CASSLAGQSTGELFF
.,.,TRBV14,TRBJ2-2,TGTGCCAGCAGCCGAAGGACTCCCGAGGAGCTGTTTTTT,CASSRRTPEELFF
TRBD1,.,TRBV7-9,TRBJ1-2,TGTGCCAGCCTACCCCCGGGACAGGGGTTTGTGGGCTACACCTTC,CASLPPGQGFVGYTF
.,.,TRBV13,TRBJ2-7,TGTGCCAGCAGCGACGGGTGGGGAGCCTACGAGCAGTACTTC,CASSDGWGAYEQYF
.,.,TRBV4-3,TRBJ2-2,TGCGCCAGCAGCCAAGCTACTTCGAGGGGCACCGGGGAGCTGTTTTTT,CASSQATSRGTGELFF
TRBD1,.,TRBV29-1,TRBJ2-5,TGCAGCGTTGAAGATTTCGGGCGACAGGGCCTCCAAGAGACCCAGTACTTC,CSVEDFGRQGLQETQYF
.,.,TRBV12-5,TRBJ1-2,TGTGCTAGTGGCTTTGGGGGGTTACACTATGGCTACACCTTC,CASGFGGLHYGYTF
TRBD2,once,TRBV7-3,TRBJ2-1,TGTGCCAGCAGCCCCGACCGCGGGGGATACAATGAGCAGTTCTTC,CASSPDRGGYNEQFF
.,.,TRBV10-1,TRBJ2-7,TGCGCCAGCAGTGAAATTGGCCCTTACTACGAGCAGTACTTC,CASSEIGPYYEQYF
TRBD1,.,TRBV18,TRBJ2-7,TGTGCCAGCTCACCTGTTCCGGGACAGAGCAACGAGCAGTACTTC,CASSPVPGQSNEQYF
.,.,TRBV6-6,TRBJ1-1,TGTGCCAGCCTAAGTGGCACTGAAGCTTTCTTT,CASLSGTEAFF
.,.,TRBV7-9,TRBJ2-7,TGTGCCAGCAGCTTAGCGGCCGGGGGGCGTCTGGGCTACGAGCAGTACTTC,CASSLAAGGRLGYEQYF
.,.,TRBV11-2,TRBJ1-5,TGTGCCAGCAGCTTAGGGGCGGGAAATACCGATCAGCCCCAGCATTTT,CASSLGAGNTDQPQHF
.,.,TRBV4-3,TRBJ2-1,TGCGCCAGCAGCCAATCGGCGGATTCCTCCTACAATGAGCAGTTCTTC,CASSQSADSSYNEQFF
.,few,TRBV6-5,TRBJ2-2,TGTGCCAGCAGTTCCTCGGGGGCCGGGGAGCTGTTTTTT,CASSSSGAGELFF
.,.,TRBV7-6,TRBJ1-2,TGTGCCAGCAGCTCCCCAGACGTGGGACCTGGCTACACCTTC,CASSSPDVGPGYTF
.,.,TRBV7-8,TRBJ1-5,TGTGCCAGCAGCTTAGATGCCAGGGGTCAGCCCCAGCATTTT,CASSLDARGQPQHF
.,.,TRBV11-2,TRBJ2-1,TGTGCCAGCAGCTTAGGGGTAGGGGGTGAGCAGTTCTTC,CASSLGVGGEQFF
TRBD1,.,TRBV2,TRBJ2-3,TGTGCCAGCAGTGGCCCAGACAGGGGAGTGGTTAGGGCCACAGATACGCAGTATTTT,CASSGPDRGVVRATDTQYF
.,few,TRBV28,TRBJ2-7,TGTGCCAGCAAGGGGGTTAGGAGGCACGAGCAGTACTTC,CASKGVRRHEQYF
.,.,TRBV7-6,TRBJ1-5,TGTGCCAGCAGCTTACTGGAGCTGGGAGGGAATCCTATGATGAGCAATCAGCCCCAGCATTTT,CASSLLELGGNPMMSNQPQHF
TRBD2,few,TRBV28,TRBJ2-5,TGTGCCAGCAGTACCCCCTGGGGAGGTAGCGGGGAGGGAGAGACCCAGTACTTC,CASSTPWGGSGEGETQYF
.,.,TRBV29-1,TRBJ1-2,TGCAGCGGCCTACAGGGTAACTATGGCTACACCTTC,CSGLQGNYGYTF
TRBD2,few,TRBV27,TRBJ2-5,TGTGCCAGCAGTTTATCTGTGGGGGGGAAAGAGACCCAGTACTTC,CASSLSVGGKETQYF
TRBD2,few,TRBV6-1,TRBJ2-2,TGTGCCAGCAGTGAAGTTTCGGGGGGGGGCCGCCGCACCGGGGAGCTGTTTTTT,CASSEVSGGGRRTGELFF
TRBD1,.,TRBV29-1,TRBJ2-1,TGCAGCGTCGAAAACAGGGGTGTTCAGTTCTTC,CSVENRGVQFF
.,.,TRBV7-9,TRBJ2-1,TGTGCCAGCAGCTCCCCCCCCGGGCACAATGAGCAGTTCTTC,CASSSPPGHNEQFF
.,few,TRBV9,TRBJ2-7,TGTGCCAGCAGTGAGACGGGACGAACCTACGAGCAGTACTTC,CASSETGRTYEQYF
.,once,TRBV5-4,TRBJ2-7,TGTGCCAGCACCAAGGGGGGGGAGGAGCAGTACTTC,CASTKGGEEQYF
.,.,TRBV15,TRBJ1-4,TGTGCCACCAGCAGAGGTGCAACTAATGAAAAACTGTTTTTT,CATSRGATNEKLFF
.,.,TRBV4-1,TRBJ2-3,TGCGCCAGCAGCCAAGTAATGGGTACAGGGAGCACAGATACGCAGTATTTT,CASSQVMGTGSTDTQYF
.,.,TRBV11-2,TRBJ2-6,TGTGCCGTGGGGGACCACTCTGGGGCCAACGTCCTGACTTTC,CAVGDHSGANVLTF
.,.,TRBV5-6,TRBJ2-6,TGTGCCAGCAGCTTCATGGGGTTCTCTGGGGCCAACGTCCTGACTTTC,CASSFMGFSGANVLTF
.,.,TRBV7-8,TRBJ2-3,TGTGCCAGCAGCGGAGGGGTATTTGGGGGGTCGGCAGATACGCAGTATTTT,CASSGGVFGGSADTQYF
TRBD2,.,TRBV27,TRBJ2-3,TGTGCCAGCAGTTCGCGGGGGGGCATAGATACGCAGTATTTT,CASSSRGGIDTQYF
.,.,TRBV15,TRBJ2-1,TGTGCCACCAGCGGGAGCTCCTACAATGAGCAGTTCTTC,CATSGSSYNEQFF
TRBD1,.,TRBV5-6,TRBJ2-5,TGTGCCAGCAGCTTGGCGGCGACAGGGGGGGAGACCCAGTACTTC,CASSLAATGGETQYF
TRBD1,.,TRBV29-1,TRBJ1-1,TGCAGCGTTGAAGAAATCGAGATCGGGAGGGGGCGGACTGAAGCTTTCTTT,CSVEEIEIGRGRTEAFF
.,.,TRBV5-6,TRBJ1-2,TGTGCCAGCAGCGGGGGGTTAGTGGCGGGCTATGGCTACACCTTC,CASSGGLVAGYGYTF
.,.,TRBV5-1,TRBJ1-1,TGCGCCAGCAGCTCCGGACAGTTTCCGGGGAACACTGAAGCTTTCTTT,CASSSGQFPGNTEAFF
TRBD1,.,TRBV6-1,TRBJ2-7,TGTGCCAGCAGGGACAGGGGGCTTCGGGGGTACGAGCAGTACTTC,CASRDRGLRGYEQYF
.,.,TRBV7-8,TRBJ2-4,TGTGCCAGCAGCTTAGGGCTAGCCAAAAACATTCAGTACTTC,CASSLGLAKNIQYF
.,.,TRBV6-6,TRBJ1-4,TGTGCCAGCAGCACCCTCGGGTACGAAAAACTGTTTTTT,CASSTLGYEKLFF
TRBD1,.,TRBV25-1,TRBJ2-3,TGTGCCAGCAGTGATCCGACAGGGTTAGATACGCAGTATTTT,CASSDPTGLDTQYF
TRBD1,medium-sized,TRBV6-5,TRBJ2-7,TGTGCCAGCAGTGAACAGGGGTACGAGCAGTACTTC,CASSEQGYEQYF
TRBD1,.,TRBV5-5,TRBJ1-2,TGTGCCAGCAGCTCCCCAGGGGGCGCCTATGGCTACACCTTC,CASSSPGGAYGYTF
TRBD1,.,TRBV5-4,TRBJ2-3,TGTGCCAGCAGCTCAGGACAGGGGGAGGTTGCAGATACGCAGTATTTT,CASSSGQGEVADTQYF
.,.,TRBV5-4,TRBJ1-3,TGTGCCAGCAGTTTGACAGCTTCTGGAAACACCATATATTTT,CASSLTASGNTIYF
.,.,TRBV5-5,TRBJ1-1,TGTGCCAGCCTGTTCGCGGGTGGCACTGAAGCTTTCTTT,CASLFAGGTEAFF
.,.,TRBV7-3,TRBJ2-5,TGTGCCAGCAGCTTACGACTATTGGAGACCCAGTACTTC,CASSLRLLETQYF
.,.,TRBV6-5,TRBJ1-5,TGTGCCAGCAGTTCCTCAGGACAGCCCCAGCATTTT,CASSSSGQPQHF
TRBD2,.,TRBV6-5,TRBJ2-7,TGTGCCAGCAGTTACGGACTAGCGGGGGACGAGCAGTACTTC,CASSYGLAGDEQYF
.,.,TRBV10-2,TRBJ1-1,TGCGCCAGCAGACCAGGGAACACTGAAGCTTTCTTT,CASRPGNTEAFF
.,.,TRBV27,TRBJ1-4,TGTGCCAGCTCCCCCTTATGGGGAGGTGAAAAACTGTTTTTT,CASSPLWGGEKLFF
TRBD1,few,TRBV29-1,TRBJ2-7,TGCAGCGTTGAAATAGGGGGCCGGTACGAGCAGTACTTC,CSVEIGGRYEQYF
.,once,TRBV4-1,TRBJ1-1,TGCGCCAGCAGCCAGGACCTCCGGGACTACAATACAGAAGCTTTCTTT,CASSQDLRDYNTEAFF
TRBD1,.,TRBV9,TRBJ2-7,TGTGCCAGCAGCTTCGAATCCGGGACAGGATTCTACGAGCAGTACTTC,CASSFESGTGFYEQYF
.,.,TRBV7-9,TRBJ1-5,TGTGCCAGCAGTCCCGACCCGATCCAGCCCCAGCATTTT,CASSPDPIQPQHF